Shown below are 32 T cell receptor beta chains from a single sample sequenced in a study of identical twins. TCRdb analysed the 5' RACE reads with MiXCR anew, one entry per CDR3 protein. The sample includes roughly 500,000 distinct CDR3 sequences, 22% of them seen just once. These data are also associated with another study on T cells expressing NK-cell markers.

Source material: CD4+ T cells sorted from blood. The receptor source for this set is a woman younger than 35 in good health.

This chain links TRBV29-1 with TRBJ1-1; a possible D gene is TRBD1 (6 bases). The CDR3 runs 10 residues. The germline V gene encodes CDR1 SQVTM and CDR2 ANQGSEA. Trimming left V 6 bases short and J 10 bases short, with 12 bases between. In DNA, the CDR3 is TGCAGCGTGGACAGAGGGATAGCTTTCTTT. It codes for CSVDRGIAFF.

This CDR3 reads CASSAQQGWSNQPQHF. The DNA for the CDR3 is TGTGCCAGCAGCGCTCAACAGGGATGGAGCAATCAGCCCCAGCATTTT. The chain is built from TRBV5-8 and TRBJ1-5; weak D call: TRBD1 (6 bases). The CDR3 has 16 amino acids. V lost 4 bases and J 1 base, leaving 15 bases between the germline ends. In germline, CDR1 is SGHTS, CDR2 YDEGEE.

This clonotype was found once. The chain uses TRBV7-9 and TRBJ1-1; no definite D call. Germline lookup yields CDR1 SEHNR and CDR2 FQNEAQ (reference sequence). The CDR3 runs to 15 residues. Trimming pared 5 bases from V and 0 bases from J, leaving 13 bases between. Written as DNA, the CDR3 is TGTGCCAGCAGCCCCACCTCATCAGTGAACACTGAAGCTTTCTTT. Translating it yields CASSPTSSVNTEAFF.

This clonotype came up a few times. The chain is built from TRBV20-1 and TRBJ2-7, with D maybe TRBD2 (6 bases). Germline CDR1 is DFQATT and CDR2 is SNEGSKA (reference sequence). V shed 4 bases and J shed 3 bases, with 16 bases lying between them. The length of the CDR3 is 14 residues. In nucleotides, the CDR3 is TGCAGTGCTATTAGGGCAGGGAGGCTCTACGAGCAGTACTTC. This gives the protein CSAIRAGRLYEQYF.

This clonotype was counted only a few times. The CDR3 protein is CATADRGGTYTEAFF. CDR3 DNA sequence: TGTGCCACGGCAGACAGGGGAGGAACGTACACTGAAGCTTTCTTT. The genes are TRBV7-3 and TRBJ1-1, with TRBD1 matching 8 bases. V lost 10 bases, J lost 3 bases, and 13 bases stayed unmatched. Germline CDR1 SGHTA, CDR2 FQGTGA. CDR3 length equals 15 residues. Drawing the rest from reference TRBV7-3 and TRBJ1-1, the complete variable domain is GAGVSQTPSNKVTEKGKYVELRCDPISGHTALYWYRQSLGQGPEFLIYFQGTGAADDSGLPNDRFFAVRPEGSVSTLKIQRTERGDSAVYLCATADRGGTYTEAFFGQGTRLTVV.

At least ten counts were recorded for this clonotype. The chain combines TRBV7-2 with TRBJ2-3; 10 bases align to TRBD2. With V trimmed by 3 bases and J by 6 bases, 3 bases remained unmatched. Germline V gives CDR1 SGHTA, CDR2 FQGNSA. There are 14 residues in the CDR3. The CDR3, as DNA: TGTGCCAGCAGCTTCGAGCGGGAGGGGGATACGCAGTATTTT. This encodes CASSFEREGDTQYF.

The chain uses TRBV20-1 and TRBJ2-3, with D possibly being TRBD2 (6 bases). This CDR3 is 14 amino acids long. Germline assignment: CDR1 DFQATT and CDR2 SNEGSKA (reference sequence). The germline V and J ends were trimmed by 3 bases and 0 bases, with 10 bases remaining between them. The CDR3: CSARGGASTDTQYF. The CDR3 coding sequence is TGCAGTGCTAGGGGCGGGGCGAGCACAGATACGCAGTATTTT.

V usage is TRBV5-1 and J usage is TRBJ1-1, with D perhaps TRBD1 (6 bases). Germline CDR1 SGHRS, CDR2 YFSETQ. The CDR3 consists of 14 residues. Trimming removed 4 bases from V and 1 base from J, with 11 bases in between. CDR3 residues: CASSPDRQNTEAFF. Here the CDR3 DNA reads TGCGCCAGCAGCCCGGACAGACAGAACACTGAAGCTTTCTTT. Together with reference TRBV5-1 and TRBJ1-1, the CDR3 gives the full variable domain: KAGVTQTPRYLIKTRGQQVTLSCSPISGHRSVSWYQQTPGQGLQFLFEYFSETQRNKGNFPGRFSGRQFSNSRSEMNVSTLELGDSALYLCASSPDRQNTEAFFGQGTRLTVV.

This clonotype was seen ten or more times. The J gene is TRBJ2-2, the V gene TRBV18; 7 bases are shared with TRBD1. This CDR3 contains 13 residues. Germline V gene data show CDR1 as KGHSH and CDR2 as LQKENI. V was pared by 6 bases and J by 5 bases, with 3 bases of the junction left unmatched. CDR3 nucleotide sequence: TGTGCCAGCTCGTCACAGGGGACCGGGGAGCTGTTTTTT. Its translation: CASSSQGTGELFF.

The chain carries TRBV7-2 and TRBJ2-3; the D gene is possibly TRBD2 (5 bases). There are 13 residues in the CDR3. Per the germline V gene, CDR1 is SGHTA and CDR2 is FQGNSA. The germline V and J ends were trimmed by 0 bases and 9 bases, with 10 bases remaining between them. Here the CDR3 DNA reads TGTGCCAGCAGCTTAGCAACTAGAGGCACGCAGTATTTT. Translated: CASSLATRGTQYF.

This clonotype was seen only a few times. The V gene is TRBV7-9, the J gene TRBJ1-5; the D gene is possibly TRBD1 (5 bases). Germline CDR1 is SEHNR and CDR2 is FQNEAQ (reference sequence). The CDR3 is made up of 14 amino acids. V lost 4 bases to trimming and J lost 11 bases, with 18 bases between them. The CDR3 sequence is CASSSDSHAVAQHF. CDR3 bases: TGTGCCAGCAGCTCTGACAGTCACGCTGTAGCCCAGCATTTT.

This clonotype showed up just a few times. A junction end diverges from the germline sequence, so it may reflect a read error. The chain employs TRBV20-1 and TRBJ2-4, with D unresolved. The CDR3 spans 12 residues. Germline CDR1 is DFQATT and CDR2 is SNEGSKA (reference sequence). In DNA, the CDR3 is TGCAGTGCTAAGGACGCCAGAAACATTCAGTACTTC. It translates to CSAKDARNIQYF.

In this sample, this clonotype turned up a few times. The chain is built from TRBV5-1 and TRBJ2-3; TRBD1 or TRBD2 may be the D gene (5 bases each). CDR3 length equals 13 residues. Germline loops: CDR1 SGHRS, CDR2 YFSETQ. V was cut by 4 bases and J by 13 bases, with 19 bases left in between. CDR3 protein: CASSEGIGFYEYF. The CDR3 nucleotides read TGCGCCAGCAGCGAGGGGATAGGATTTTATGAGTATTTT.

The chain links TRBV9 to TRBJ2-2; D is unclear. V was trimmed by 3 bases and J by 8 bases, leaving 11 bases between them. The CDR3 contains 13 residues. Germline V lookup: CDR1 SGDLS, CDR2 YYNGEE. Written as DNA, the CDR3 is TGTGCCAGCAGCGCCATGGGGTTTGGGGAGCTGTTTTTT. It codes for CASSAMGFGELFF.

The CDR3 DNA follows: TGTGTAGTTATACTGGCGGGAGTATCCTACAATGAGCAGTTCTTC. Amino acids: CVVILAGVSYNEQFF. V usage is TRBV6-1 and J usage is TRBJ2-1; 7 bases map to TRBD2. There are 15 residues in the CDR3. CDR1 and CDR2 from the germline V gene are MNHNS and SASEGT.

A few counts support this clonotype. The chain employs TRBV5-1 and TRBJ2-1; 13 bases line up with TRBD2. Germline CDR1 SGHRS, CDR2 YFSETQ. The J segment lost 10 bases and the V segment lost 4 bases, leaving 11 bases of the junction unmatched. The CDR3 sequence is 16 residues long. For the CDR3, the DNA is TGCGCCAGCAGCCCTAAAGTCGGACTAGCGGGAGTGGAGCAGTTCTTC. It translates to CASSPKVGLAGVEQFF.

There are many counts of this clonotype. The rearrangement joins TRBV20-1 to TRBJ1-5; D gene unclear. The CDR3 contains 14 residues. Germline CDR1 is DFQATT and CDR2 is SNEGSKA (reference sequence). Trimming removed 0 bases at V and 7 bases at J, with 13 bases between. This chain's CDR3 is CSARDSRYSQPQHF. CDR3 DNA: TGCAGTGCTAGAGACTCTAGGTACAGCCAGCCCCAGCATTTT.

The sample holds a few counts of this clonotype. This chain links TRBV20-1 with TRBJ1-2; 7 bases match TRBD1. V shed 5 bases and J 5 bases; nucleotides not matched to a gene: 11. The germline gives CDR1 DFQATT, CDR2 SNEGSKA (reference sequence). The CDR3 is 14 amino acids. CDR3 loop: CSAGTTGEEYGYTF. The CDR3 DNA is TGCAGTGCTGGTACCACAGGGGAGGAGTATGGCTACACCTTC.

The chain links TRBV5-5 to TRBJ1-1, with TRBD1 as a possible D gene (5 bases). Germline CDR1 SGHKS, CDR2 YYEKEE (reference sequence). This CDR3 comprises 13 residues. Trimming pared 4 bases from V and 5 bases from J, leaving 12 bases between. CDR3 sequence (DNA): TGTGCCAGCAGCAGGCAGGGCGAGACTGAAGCTTTCTTT. Its protein is CASSRQGETEAFF.

This clonotype was detected only a few times. The rearrangement links TRBV15 to TRBJ1-2; D unclear. Germline V gives CDR1 LNHNV, CDR2 YYDKDF (reference sequence). The CDR3 spans 12 residues. Trimming pared 0 bases from V and 8 bases from J, leaving 7 bases between. As DNA, the CDR3 is TGTGCCACCAGCAGAGACGGGGTAGGCTACACCTTC. Amino acid sequence: CATSRDGVGYTF. The full variable domain, with the rest looked up from reference TRBV15 and TRBJ1-2, is DAMVIQNPRYQVTQFGKPVTLSCSQTLNHNVMYWYQQKSSQAPKLLFHYYDKDFNNEADTPDNFQSRRPNTSFCFLDIRSPGLGDTAMYLCATSRDGVGYTFGSGTRLTVV.

This clonotype was observed a handful of times. J is TRBJ2-3 and V is TRBV7-2; no clear D. Germline V CDR1 and CDR2: SGHTA, FQGNSA. V was cut by 1 base and J by 5 bases, with 7 bases left in between. The CDR3 covers 13 residues. The CDR3 bases are TGTGCCAGCAGCTTAGGTCAAGTAGATACGCAGTATTTT. It specifies CASSLGQVDTQYF.

This clonotype showed up just a few times. This sequence joins TRBV12-3 or TRBV12-4 and TRBJ2-5, with unresolved D. This CDR3 spans 15 amino acids. V dropped 8 bases and J dropped 4 bases, with 20 bases sitting between them. Here the CDR3 reads CASGRPELALETQYF. CDR3 nucleotides: TGTGCCAGCGGGCGCCCGGAGTTGGCCCTAGAGACCCAGTACTTC.

V and J are TRBV9 and TRBJ2-7; TRBD2 agrees at 8 bases. V was clipped by 0 bases and J by 2 bases; unmatched bases: 4. The CDR3 sequence is 15 residues long. CDR1 SGDLS and CDR2 YYNGEE come from the germline V gene. The CDR3 loop reads CASSVDAGRAYEQYF. The CDR3 DNA follows: TGTGCCAGCAGCGTAGATGCCGGGAGGGCCTACGAGCAGTACTTC.

The table lists this clonotype with many counts. This chain joins TRBV7-2 and TRBJ2-1; D gene unclear. This CDR3 region has 15 residues. From germline, CDR1 is SGHTA and CDR2 FQGNSA. Trimming pared 1 base from V and 2 bases from J, leaving 9 bases between. CDR3 protein: CASSLESAPYNEQFF. The CDR3 DNA is TGTGCCAGCAGCTTAGAGAGCGCCCCCTACAATGAGCAGTTCTTC.

This clonotype has a handful of counts. The chain carries TRBV6-1 and TRBJ2-2, with D possibly TRBD1 on 6 matching bases. V lost 8 bases, J lost 8 bases, and 15 bases lay in between. Looked up from germline, CDR1 is MNHNS and CDR2 is SASEGT. This CDR3 spans 13 amino acids. DNA of the CDR3: TGTGCCAGCTCTAGTAAAACAGGGGGGGAGCTGTTTTTT. Amino acids: CASSSKTGGELFF.

J is TRBJ1-2 and V is TRBV20-1; TRBD1 agrees at 8 bases. CDR3 length: 13 residues. CDR1 is DFQATT, CDR2 SNEGSKA, per germline (reference sequence). V shed 5 bases, J shed 3 bases, and the junction held 5 bases outside the gene matches. The CDR3 region is CSALDREDYGYTF. The CDR3 DNA is TGCAGTGCTTTGGACAGGGAGGACTATGGCTACACCTTC.

The rearrangement uses TRBV6-5 and TRBJ2-1, with TRBD2 matching over 12 bases. Germline lookup yields CDR1 MNHEY and CDR2 SVGAGI. The V gene end was trimmed by 2 bases and the J gene end by 10 bases; junction bases not matched to a gene: 9. The CDR3 contains 16 residues. The DNA of the CDR3 is TGTGCCAGCAGTTACCCAATGACTAGCGGGAGAGGAGAGCAGTTCTTC. Amino acids: CASSYPMTSGRGEQFF.

In its sample, this clonotype was seen a few times. The V call is TRBV11-2, the J call TRBJ2-7; the D is unclear. CDR1 SGHAT and CDR2 FQNNGV come from the germline V gene. This CDR3 is built from 13 residues. V was cut by 3 bases and J by 6 bases, with 12 bases left in between. CDR3 sequence (DNA): TGTGCCAGCAGCTTCGGCCAGCTCGGCGAGCAGTACTTC. Amino acid sequence: CASSFGQLGEQYF.

The chain employs TRBV24-1 and TRBJ2-3; no clear D. Germline loops: CDR1 KGHDR, CDR2 SFDVKD. V was pared by 8 bases and J by 1 base, with 6 bases between. The CDR3 extends over 12 amino acids. The CDR3 loop is CATKLGTDTQYF. CDR3 nucleotides: TGTGCCACCAAGCTCGGCACAGATACGCAGTATTTT.

The J gene is TRBJ2-3, the V gene TRBV20-1; D is perhaps TRBD1 (7 bases). This CDR3 contains 14 residues. V was shortened by 5 bases and J by 1 base, with 13 bases between the two germline ends. The V gene's germline CDR1 is DFQATT and CDR2 SNEGSKA (reference sequence). The CDR3 region has the DNA TGCAGTGCTCTCAGGGGGGCCCGCACAGATACGCAGTATTTT. Its protein is CSALRGARTDTQYF.

The chain uses TRBV7-2 and TRBJ2-7; 10 bases line up with TRBD1. Germline CDR1 reads SGHTA; CDR2 reads FQGNSA. V shed 3 bases, J shed 5 bases, and the junction held 4 bases outside the gene matches. There are 14 residues in the CDR3. The CDR3 reads CASSFGTGEDEQYF. The CDR3 coding sequence is TGTGCCAGCAGCTTTGGGACAGGGGAGGACGAGCAGTACTTC.

J is TRBJ1-1 and V is TRBV25-1; no definite D call. Germline CDR1 MGHDK, CDR2 SYGVNS. Trimming left V 3 bases short and J 8 bases short, with 7 bases between. The CDR3 spans 11 residues. Here the CDR3 reads CASSDPREAFF. CDR3 nucleotide sequence: TGTGCCAGCAGTGATCCCAGGGAAGCTTTCTTT.